What follows describes a single T cell receptor (beta chain). Assay: immunoSEQ multiplex PCR; the TCRdb copy retains only in-frame clones and omits some. The repertoire consists of under 350,000 clones, with roughly nine tenths occurring once and the leading ten covering around 2.5%. This entry comes from a study of blood T cell repertoires in COVID-19. On the study more broadly: Sources were T cells, B-cell-depleted T cells, or PBMCs; the material itself was cDNA or gDNA.

The germline V gene has CDR1 SEHNR and CDR2 FQNEAQ (reference sequence). CDR3 length equals 14 residues. Trimming removed 5 bases from V and 4 bases from J; junction bases left unmatched: 5. The receptor was derived from a man aged 55 to 70 who had recovered from COVID-19. The chain combines TRBV7-9 with TRBJ2-5, with 9 positions matching TRBD1. The source material was PBMCs or T cells enriched from blood (not recorded which). In DNA, the CDR3 is TGTGCCAGCAGCCCGGGACAGGGCGGAGAGACCCAGTACTTC. This sequence encodes CASSPGQGGETQYF.